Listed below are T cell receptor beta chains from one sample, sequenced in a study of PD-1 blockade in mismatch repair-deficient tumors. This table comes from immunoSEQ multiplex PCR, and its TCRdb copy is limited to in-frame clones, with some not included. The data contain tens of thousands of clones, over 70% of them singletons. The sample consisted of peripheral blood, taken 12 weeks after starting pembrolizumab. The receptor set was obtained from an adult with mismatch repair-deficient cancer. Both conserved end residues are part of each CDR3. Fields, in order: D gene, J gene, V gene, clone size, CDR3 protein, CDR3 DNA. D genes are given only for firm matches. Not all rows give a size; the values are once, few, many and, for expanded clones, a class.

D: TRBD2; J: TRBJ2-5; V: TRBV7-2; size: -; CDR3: CASSHGGQETQYF; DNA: TGTGCCAGCAGCCACGGGGGGCAAGAGACCCAGTACTTC
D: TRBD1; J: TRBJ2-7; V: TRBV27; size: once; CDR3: CASSMRGTGYYEQYF; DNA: TGTGCCAGCAGTATGAGAGGGACAGGGTATTACGAGCAGTACTTC
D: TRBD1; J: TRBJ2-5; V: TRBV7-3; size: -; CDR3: CASSSQTGPGETQYF; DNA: TGTGCCAGCAGCTCCCAGACAGGGCCCGGGGAGACCCAGTACTTC
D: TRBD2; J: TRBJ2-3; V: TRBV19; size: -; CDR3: CASSTPLAGGFTDTQYF; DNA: TGTGCCAGTAGTACCCCTCTAGCGGGAGGCTTCACAGATACGCAGTATTTT
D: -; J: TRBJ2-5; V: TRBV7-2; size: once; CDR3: CASRVQETQYF; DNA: TGTGCCAGCAGGGTTCAAGAGACCCAGTACTTC
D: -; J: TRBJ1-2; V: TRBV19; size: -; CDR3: CASRSFGTDYGYTF; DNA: TGTGCCAGTAGGAGTTTCGGGACGGATTATGGCTACACCTTC
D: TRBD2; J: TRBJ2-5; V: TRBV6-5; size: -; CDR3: CASRGTSGGGETQYF; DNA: TGTGCCAGCAGGGGGACTAGCGGTGGGGGGGAGACCCAGTACTTC
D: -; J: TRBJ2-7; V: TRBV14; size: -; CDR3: CASSPRGGRHEQYF; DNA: TGTGCCAGCAGCCCGAGAGGTGGGAGGCACGAGCAGTACTTC
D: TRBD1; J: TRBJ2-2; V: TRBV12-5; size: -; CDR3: CASGTRDRRAGELFF; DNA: TGTGCTAGTGGCACCCGGGACAGGAGGGCCGGGGAGCTGTTTTTT
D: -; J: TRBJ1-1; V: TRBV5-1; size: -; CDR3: CASSDTLNTEAFF; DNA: TGCGCCAGTAGCGACACGCTGAACACTGAAGCTTTCTTT
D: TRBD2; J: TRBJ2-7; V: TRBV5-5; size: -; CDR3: CASSLPSGSGVNEQYF; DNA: TGTGCCAGCAGCTTGCCTAGCGGGAGTGGTGTAAACGAGCAGTACTTC
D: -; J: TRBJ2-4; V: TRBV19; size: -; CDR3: CASSQPRAATIF; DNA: TGTGCCAGTAGCCAACCCCGGGCCGCTACTATATTC
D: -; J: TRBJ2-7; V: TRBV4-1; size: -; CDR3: CASSQDGRAGYYEQYF; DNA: TGCGCCAGCAGCCAAGATGGGCGGGCGGGCTACTACGAGCAGTACTTC
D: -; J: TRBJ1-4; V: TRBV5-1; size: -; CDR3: CASSLARQAAEKLFF; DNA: TGCGCCAGCAGCTTGGCCAGGCAGGCTGCTGAAAAACTGTTTTTT
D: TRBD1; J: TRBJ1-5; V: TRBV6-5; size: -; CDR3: CASSPGQGPNQPQHF; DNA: TGTGCCAGCAGCCCCGGACAGGGGCCTAATCAGCCCCAGCATTTT
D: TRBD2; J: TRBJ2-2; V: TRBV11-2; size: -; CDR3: CASSSRFGVAGVGTGELFF; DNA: TGTGCCAGCAGCTCTAGGTTCGGGGTAGCGGGAGTCGGTACCGGGGAGCTGTTTTTT
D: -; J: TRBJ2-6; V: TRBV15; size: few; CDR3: CATSRDHGVGDSGANVLTF; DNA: TGTGCCACCAGCAGAGATCATGGGGTGGGGGACTCTGGGGCCAACGTCCTGACTTTC
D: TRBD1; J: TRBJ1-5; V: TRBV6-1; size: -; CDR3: CASRGQGTQPQHF; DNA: TGTGCCAGCAGGGGACAGGGCACTCAGCCCCAGCATTTT
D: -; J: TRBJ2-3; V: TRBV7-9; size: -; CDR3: CASSLREGSTDTQYF; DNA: TGTGCCAGCAGCTTACGTGAAGGGAGCACAGATACGCAGTATTTT
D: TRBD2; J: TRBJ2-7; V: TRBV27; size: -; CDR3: CASSPPVGTSHEQYF; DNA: TGTGCCAGCAGTCCCCCTGTGGGGACTAGTCACGAGCAGTACTTC
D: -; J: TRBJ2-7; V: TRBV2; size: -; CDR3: CASRLYEQYF; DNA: TGTGCCAGCAGGCTCTACGAGCAGTACTTC
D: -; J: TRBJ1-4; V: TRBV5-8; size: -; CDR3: CASSLGQSVEKLFF; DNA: TGTGCCAGCAGCTTAGGACAGAGTGTTGAAAAACTGTTTTTT
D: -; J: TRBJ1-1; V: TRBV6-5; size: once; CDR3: CASSYSGVPPNTEAFF; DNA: TGTGCCAGCAGTTACTCCGGGGTCCCCCCGAACACTGAAGCTTTCTTT
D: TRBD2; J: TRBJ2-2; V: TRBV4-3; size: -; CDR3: CASSQDFKAGVNTGELFF; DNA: TGCGCCAGCAGCCAAGATTTTAAAGCGGGAGTGAACACCGGGGAGCTGTTTTTT
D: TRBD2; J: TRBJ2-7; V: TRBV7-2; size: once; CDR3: CASSLLGLAGVREQYF; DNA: TGTGCCAGCAGCTTATTGGGACTAGCGGGAGTAAGGGAGCAGTACTTC
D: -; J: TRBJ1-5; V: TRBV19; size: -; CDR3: CASSTRGGPAQHF; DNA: TGTGCCAGTAGTACGAGGGGGGGGCCAGCCCAGCATTTT
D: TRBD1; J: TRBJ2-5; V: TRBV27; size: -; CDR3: CASSLGTGTVVRTQYF; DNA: TGTGCCAGCAGTTTGGGGACAGGGACGGTGGTTCGGACCCAGTACTTC
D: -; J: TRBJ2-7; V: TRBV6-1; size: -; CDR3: CASSEQILTYEQYF; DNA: TGTGCCAGCAGTGAACAAATTCTGACCTACGAGCAGTACTTC
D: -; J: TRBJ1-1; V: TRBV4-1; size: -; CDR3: CASSHTQGGDTEAFF; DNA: TGCGCCAGCAGCCACACCCAAGGAGGGGACACTGAAGCTTTCTTT
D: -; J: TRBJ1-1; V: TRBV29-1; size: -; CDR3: CSVDHSNTEAFF; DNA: TGCAGCGTCGACCACTCTAACACTGAAGCTTTCTTT
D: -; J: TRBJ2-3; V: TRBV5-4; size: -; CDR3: CASSQALGSDTQYF; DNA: TGTGCCAGCAGCCAGGCCCTGGGTTCGGATACGCAGTATTTT
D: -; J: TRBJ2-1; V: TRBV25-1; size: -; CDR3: CASSESRAGIYNEQFF; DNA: TGTGCCAGCAGTGAATCCCGGGCGGGAATCTACAATGAGCAGTTCTTC
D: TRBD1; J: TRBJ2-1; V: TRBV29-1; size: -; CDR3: CSNGQGGTYNEQFF; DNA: TGCAGCAACGGACAGGGTGGGACCTACAATGAGCAGTTCTTC
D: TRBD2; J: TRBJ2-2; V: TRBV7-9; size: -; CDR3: CASSVSGRGPRNGELFF; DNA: TGTGCCAGCAGCGTTAGCGGGAGGGGCCCGCGTAACGGGGAGCTGTTTTTT
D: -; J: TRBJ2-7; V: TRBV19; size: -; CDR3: CASSVHKLYEQYF; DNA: TGTGCCAGTAGTGTTCATAAGCTCTACGAGCAGTACTTC
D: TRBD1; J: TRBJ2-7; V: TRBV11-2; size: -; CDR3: CASSPRDRVYEQYF; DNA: TGTGCCAGCAGTCCACGGGACAGGGTCTACGAGCAGTACTTC
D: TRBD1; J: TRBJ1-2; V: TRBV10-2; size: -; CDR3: CASSLGQGALGGYTF; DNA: TGCGCCAGCAGCCTCGGACAGGGGGCGTTAGGAGGCTACACCTTC
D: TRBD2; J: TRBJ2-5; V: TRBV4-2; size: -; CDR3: CASSPGLAGMETQYF; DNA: TGTGCCAGCAGCCCCGGACTAGCGGGAATGGAGACCCAGTACTTC
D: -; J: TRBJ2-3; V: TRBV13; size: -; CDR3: CASSFRGEAGLDTQYF; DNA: TGTGCCAGCAGCTTTAGGGGGGAGGCGGGTCTAGATACGCAGTATTTT
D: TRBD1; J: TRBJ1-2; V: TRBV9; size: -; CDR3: CASSSGTGGKGYTF; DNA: TGTGCCAGCAGCTCCGGGACAGGGGGCAAAGGCTACACCTTC
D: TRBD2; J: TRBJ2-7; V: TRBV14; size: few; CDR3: CASSRNGEGEQYF; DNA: TGTGCCAGCAGCCGAAACGGGGAGGGAGAGCAGTACTTC
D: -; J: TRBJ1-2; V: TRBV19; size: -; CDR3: CASSRAVEANYGYTF; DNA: TGTGCCAGTAGTAGGGCCGTAGAAGCTAACTATGGCTACACCTTC